This is a list of T cell receptor beta chains from one sample in a study of T cells after yellow fever vaccination. One entry per CDR3 protein results from TCRdb running MiXCR on the 5' RACE reads. Of 250,000 or so distinct CDR3 sequences detected, approximately 3.6% appear once; the ten largest clones hold around 19%. The sequencing used PBMCs, collected 15 days after the yellow fever booster vaccination. Every receptor here comes from a man between 18 and 29 years old who received the YFV17D yellow fever vaccine. Both conserved end residues are part of each CDR3. The D gene is left open where the match is weak. Clone size appears in some rows only: once, few, many, or a class for an expanded clone.

size,D,V,J,CDR3,DNA
many,TRBD1,TRBV18,TRBJ2-2,CASSPAGTGASGELFF,TGTGCCAGCTCACCGGCCGGGACAGGGGCGTCCGGGGAGCTGTTTTTT
many,TRBD2,TRBV5-1,TRBJ2-1,CASSLESSGAYNEQFF,TGCGCCAGCAGCTTGGAGTCTAGCGGGGCGTACAATGAGCAGTTCTTC
many,TRBD1,TRBV20-1,TRBJ1-4,CSARGGGGHEKLFF,TGCAGTGCTAGAGGTGGAGGGGGCCATGAAAAACTGTTTTTT
.,.,TRBV5-4,TRBJ1-2,CASSLPGFNYGYTF,TGTGCCAGCAGCTTGCCAGGGTTTAACTATGGCTACACCTTC
many,.,TRBV6-5,TRBJ2-1,CASSRTSSSYNEQFF,TGTGCCAGCAGTCGTACTTCGAGCTCCTACAATGAGCAGTTCTTC
many,.,TRBV5-1,TRBJ1-6,CASSLVPSGFNSPLHF,TGCGCCAGCAGCTTGGTTCCCTCCGGCTTTAATTCACCCCTCCACTTT
many,.,TRBV5-1,TRBJ2-5,CASSLDSKETQYF,TGCGCCAGCAGCTTGGACTCGAAAGAGACCCAGTACTTC
many,TRBD1,TRBV12-3/TRBV12-4,TRBJ1-4,CASRIGTGPEKLFF,TGTGCCAGCAGAATTGGGACAGGACCCGAAAAACTGTTTTTT
many,.,TRBV4-3,TRBJ2-6,CASSQEGTNLRPLSGANVLTF,TGCGCCAGCAGCCAAGAGGGGACAAACCTTCGCCCCCTCTCTGGGGCCAACGTCCTGACTTTC
many,TRBD2,TRBV6-5,TRBJ2-3,CASSYSGLAGSTDTQYF,TGTGCCAGCAGTTACTCGGGGCTAGCGGGATCCACAGATACGCAGTATTTT
many,.,TRBV12-3/TRBV12-4,TRBJ2-2,CASTPDLKLGPGELFF,TGTGCCAGCACCCCTGACCTAAAGTTGGGACCCGGGGAGCTGTTTTTT
few,.,TRBV5-1,TRBJ1-1,CASSLQTSNTEAFF,TGCGCCAGCAGCTTACAGACGTCGAACACTGAAGCTTTCTTT
many,.,TRBV4-1,TRBJ1-1,CASSQGPGAGDTEAFF,TGCGCCAGCAGCCAAGGGCCGGGAGCTGGGGACACTGAAGCTTTCTTT
many,.,TRBV7-9,TRBJ1-5,CASSDLYGQPQHF,TGTGCCAGCAGCGATCTATACGGCCAGCCCCAGCATTTT
many,TRBD2,TRBV25-1,TRBJ2-3,CASSEYAGEIDTQYF,TGTGCCAGCAGTGAATATGCGGGGGAAATAGATACGCAGTATTTT
few,.,TRBV7-2,TRBJ1-2,CASSPDRTYGYTF,TGTGCCAGCAGCCCGGACAGAACCTATGGCTACACCTTC
many,.,TRBV20-1,TRBJ2-4,CSAGPGVGKNIQYF,TGCAGTGCTGGTCCGGGGGTGGGAAAAAACATTCAGTACTTC
many,TRBD2,TRBV6-5,TRBJ2-3,CASTTSGADTQYF,TGTGCCAGCACCACTAGCGGGGCAGATACGCAGTATTTT
many,.,TRBV7-7,TRBJ1-1,CASSPTVNTEAFF,TGTGCTAGCAGCCCGACCGTGAACACTGAAGCTTTCTTT
.,TRBD2,TRBV7-6,TRBJ2-1,CASSYGLAGVEQFF,TGTGCCAGCAGTTACGGACTAGCGGGGGTTGAGCAGTTCTTC
many,.,TRBV5-1,TRBJ1-2,CASSLAAGVEGYTF,TGCGCCAGCAGCTTGGCCGCAGGCGTGGAAGGCTACACCTTC
many,.,TRBV12-3/TRBV12-4,TRBJ2-5,CASSLTRAQYF,TGTGCCAGCAGTTTGACTAGGGCCCAGTACTTC
many,.,TRBV9,TRBJ1-1,CASSVALGVTEAFF,TGTGCCAGCAGCGTAGCTCTCGGAGTGACTGAAGCTTTCTTT
many,TRBD1,TRBV5-1,TRBJ2-3,CASRDRGAREAHTDTQYF,TGCGCCAGCAGGGACAGGGGCGCCAGGGAGGCACACACAGATACGCAGTATTTT
many,TRBD1,TRBV7-3,TRBJ1-2,CASSPQGAYGYTF,TGTGCCAGCAGCCCACAGGGGGCCTATGGCTACACCTTC
many,TRBD1,TRBV20-1,TRBJ2-1,CSARGVQGATYNEQFF,TGCAGTGCTAGAGGGGTACAGGGGGCTACCTACAATGAGCAGTTCTTC
many,.,TRBV4-1,TRBJ1-4,CASSQQRDQREKLFF,TGCGCCAGCAGCCAACAAAGGGACCAAAGGGAAAAACTGTTTTTT
many,.,TRBV5-1,TRBJ2-6,CASRLIETGANVLTF,TGCGCCAGCAGATTGATAGAAACTGGGGCCAACGTCCTGACTTTC
.,TRBD1,TRBV4-1,TRBJ2-7,CASSQVTGTAYEQYF,TGCGCCAGCAGCCAAGTGACGGGGACAGCCTACGAGCAGTACTTC
many,.,TRBV6-2/TRBV6-3,TRBJ2-1,CASSYGRRGLKREVDYNEQFF,TGTGCCAGCAGTTACGGTAGGCGGGGGCTAAAAAGGGAAGTGGATTACAATGAGCAGTTCTTC
few,TRBD2,TRBV20-1,TRBJ2-3,CSARVPVWIAGEFTDTQYF,TGCAGTGCTAGAGTCCCCGTGTGGATAGCGGGGGAATTCACAGATACGCAGTATTTT
many,TRBD1,TRBV20-1,TRBJ1-5,CSARRDRGGQPQHF,TGCAGTGCTAGAAGGGACAGGGGCGGCCAGCCCCAGCATTTT
many,.,TRBV3-1,TRBJ2-1,CASSQLEGEQFF,TGTGCCAGCAGCCAACTGGAAGGGGAGCAGTTCTTC
many,.,TRBV30,TRBJ2-4,CAWTPGSYLAKNIQYF,TGTGCCTGGACCCCCGGGTCCTATCTAGCCAAAAACATTCAGTACTTC
few,.,TRBV5-5,TRBJ2-7,CASSRGRDAPYEQYF,TGTGCCAGCAGCCGGGGCCGGGACGCCCCCTACGAGCAGTACTTC
.,.,TRBV5-6,TRBJ1-1,CASSLTPTEAFF,TGTGCCAGCAGCTTGACTCCCACTGAAGCTTTCTTT
many,.,TRBV21-1,TRBJ2-7,CASSKDEGSYEQYF,TGTGCCAGCAGCAAGGACGAGGGCTCCTACGAGCAGTACTTC
many,TRBD2,TRBV19,TRBJ2-1,CASSLSSGGVNEQFF,TGTGCCAGTAGCCTCTCTAGCGGGGGGGTCAATGAGCAGTTCTTC
many,.,TRBV7-9,TRBJ2-5,CASSRSRGFRETQYF,TGTGCCAGCAGTCGAAGCAGGGGATTCAGAGAGACCCAGTACTTC
many,.,TRBV10-3,TRBJ1-1,CAISGAESRVRAFF,TGTGCCATCAGTGGGGCCGAAAGTCGGGTTAGGGCTTTCTTT
many,.,TRBV7-7,TRBJ2-3,CASSPRTGRGDTQYF,TGTGCCAGCAGCCCGAGGACAGGGAGGGGCGATACGCAGTATTTT
many,TRBD2,TRBV18,TRBJ2-3,CASSLGEGDTQYF,TGTGCCAGCTCCCTCGGGGAGGGAGATACGCAGTATTTT